The present entry profiles one T cell receptor (beta chain) with its context. Its antigen is unidentified. PCR employed 60 Vbeta and 13 Jbeta primers. This table comes from immunoSEQ multiplex PCR, and its TCRdb copy is limited to in-frame clones, with some not included. Found here are roughly 100,000 clones, 78% of them singletons; the top ten hold 1% to 1.5%. The donors comprised healthy bone marrow donors. This sample was taken from a study of cytomegalovirus exposure and HLA in healthy donors. General observations from the study: In a later analysis, at a false discovery rate of 0.05, some 17,000 TCR beta sequences were associated with HLA alleles. From TCR beta sequences, most subjects' HLA-A and HLA-B alleles were reportedly predicted accurately.

What was sequenced was PBMCs. This clonotype originated in a man younger than 40 in good health and CMV-seronegative.

The CDR3 nucleotides are TGTGCCAGCAGCTTGGACAGGGGTAGCACAGATACGCAGTATTTT. Its protein is CASSLDRGSTDTQYF. The J gene is TRBJ2-3, the V gene TRBV7-2; 9 bases are shared with TRBD1. In germline, CDR1 is SGHTA, CDR2 FQGNSA. The CDR3 consists of 15 residues. V was pared by 3 bases and J by 0 bases, with 1 base of the junction left unmatched. The full variable domain, its missing parts supplied by reference TRBV7-2 and TRBJ2-3, is GAGVSQSPSNKVTEKGKDVELRCDPISGHTALYWYRQSLGQGLEFLIYFQGNSAPDKSGLPSDRFSAERTGGSVSTLTIQRTQQEDSAVYLCASSLDRGSTDTQYFGPGTRLTVL.